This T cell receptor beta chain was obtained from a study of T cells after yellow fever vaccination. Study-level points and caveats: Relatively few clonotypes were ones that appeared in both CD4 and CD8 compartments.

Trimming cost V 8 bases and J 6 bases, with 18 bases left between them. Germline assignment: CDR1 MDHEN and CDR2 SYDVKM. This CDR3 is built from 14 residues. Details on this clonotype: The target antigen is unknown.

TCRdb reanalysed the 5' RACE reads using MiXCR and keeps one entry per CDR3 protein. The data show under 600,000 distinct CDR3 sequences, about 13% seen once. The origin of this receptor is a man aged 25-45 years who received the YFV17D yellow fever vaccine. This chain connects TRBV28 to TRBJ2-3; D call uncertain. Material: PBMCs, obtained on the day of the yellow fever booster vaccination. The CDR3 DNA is TGTGCCAGCCTTAACGAACCCCGTTGGGATACGCAGTATTTT. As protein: CASLNEPRWDTQYF. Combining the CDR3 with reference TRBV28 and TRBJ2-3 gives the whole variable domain DVKVTQSSRYLVKRTGEKVFLECVQDMDHENMFWYRQDPGLGLRLIYFSYDVKMKEKGDIPEGYSVSREKKERFSLILESASTNQTSMYLCASLNEPRWDTQYFGPGTRLTVL.